The source of this T cell receptor beta chain is a study of shared clonotypes between healthy human individuals. TCRdb's copy holds only in-frame clones and misses some; the assay was immunoSEQ multiplex PCR. This table holds a few million clones, 93% found once. Germline assignment: CDR1 MDHEN and CDR2 SYDVKM. Trimming took off 2 bases at V and 4 bases at J, with 17 bases between the two ends. The CDR3 is 16 amino acids. The gene calls are TRBV28 and TRBJ2-5, with D tentatively TRBD1 or TRBD2 (6 bases each). The sequencing sample was made of naive CD4+ T cells from PBMCs. The subset: CD45RA+ positively selected. This receptor was taken from a man aged 18 to 35 in good health. Some clones in this sample may be carry-over from other donors' samples. The CDR3 here is CASSLQGSGGLETQYF. CDR3 in DNA: TGTGCCAGCAGTTTACAAGGTTCCGGGGGCCTAGAGACCCAGTACTTC. The variable domain in full, with the rest retrieved from reference TRBV28 and TRBJ2-5, is DVKVTQSSRYLVKRTGEKVFLECVQDMDHENMFWYRQDPGLGLRLIYFSYDVKMKEKGDIPEGYSVSREKKERFSLILESASTNQTSMYLCASSLQGSGGLETQYFGPGTRLLVL.